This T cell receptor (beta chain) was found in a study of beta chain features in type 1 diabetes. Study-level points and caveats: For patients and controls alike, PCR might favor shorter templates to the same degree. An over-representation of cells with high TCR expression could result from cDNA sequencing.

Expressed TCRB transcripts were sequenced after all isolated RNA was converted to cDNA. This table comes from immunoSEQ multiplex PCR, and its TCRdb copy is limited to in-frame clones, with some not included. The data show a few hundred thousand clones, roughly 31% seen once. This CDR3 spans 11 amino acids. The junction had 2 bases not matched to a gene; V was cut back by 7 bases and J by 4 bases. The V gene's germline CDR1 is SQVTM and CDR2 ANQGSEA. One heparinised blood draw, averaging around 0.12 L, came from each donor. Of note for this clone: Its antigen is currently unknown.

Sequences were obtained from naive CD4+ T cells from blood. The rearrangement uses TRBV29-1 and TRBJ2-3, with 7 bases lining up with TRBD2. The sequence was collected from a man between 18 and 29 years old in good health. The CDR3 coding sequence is TGCAGCGGGGGGAGGGCAGATACGCAGTATTTT. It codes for CSGGRADTQYF.